This TCR beta chain derives from a study of cytomegalovirus exposure and HLA in healthy donors. PCR was performed using 60 Vbeta and 13 Jbeta primers. This table comes from immunoSEQ multiplex PCR, and its TCRdb copy is limited to in-frame clones, with some not included. This table holds fewer than 200,000 clones, about 76% found once. Trimming shortened V by 5 bases and J by 3 bases, and 17 bases separated the two germline ends. CDR1 and CDR2 (germline): ENHRY, SYGVKD. The CDR3 totals 15 residues. This receptor was taken from a female donor in good health and CMV-seronegative. Specimen: PBMCs. The chain links TRBV10-3 to TRBJ2-7, with TRBD1 as a possible D gene (6 bases). This chain's CDR3 is CAISHTDRPNYEQYF. The CDR3 nucleotides read TGTGCCATCAGTCATACCGACAGGCCCAACTACGAGCAGTACTTC.